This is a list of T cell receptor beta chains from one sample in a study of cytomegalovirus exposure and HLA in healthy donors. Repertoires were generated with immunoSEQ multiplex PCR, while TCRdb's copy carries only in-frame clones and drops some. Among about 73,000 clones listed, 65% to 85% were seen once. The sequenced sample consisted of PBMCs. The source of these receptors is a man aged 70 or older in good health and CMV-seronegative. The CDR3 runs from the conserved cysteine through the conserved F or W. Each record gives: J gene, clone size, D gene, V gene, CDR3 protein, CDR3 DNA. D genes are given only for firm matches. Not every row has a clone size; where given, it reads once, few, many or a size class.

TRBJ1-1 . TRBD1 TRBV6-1 CASSESLNIGGTESFF TGTGCCAGCAGTGAATCCCTCAATATAGGGGGCACTGAATCTTTCTTT
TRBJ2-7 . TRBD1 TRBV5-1 CASSLEPQGVSYEQYF TGCGCCAGCAGCTTGGAACCGCAGGGGGTCTCCTACGAGCAGTACTTC
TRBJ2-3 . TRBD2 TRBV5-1 CASSGTSGGQSTDTQYF TGCGCCAGCTCCGGGACTAGCGGGGGCCAAAGCACAGATACGCAGTATTTT
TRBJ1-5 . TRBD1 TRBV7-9 CASSPAGQGARNQPQHF TGTGCCAGCAGCCCCGCGGGACAGGGGGCGAGAAATCAGCCCCAGCATTTT
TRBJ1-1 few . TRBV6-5 CASRTDQEGGTEAFF TGTGCCAGCAGAACGGATCAGGAAGGTGGCACTGAAGCTTTCTTT
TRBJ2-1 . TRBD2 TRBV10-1 CASSDGTSGANEQFF TGCGCCAGCAGTGACGGGACTAGCGGGGCCAATGAGCAGTTCTTC
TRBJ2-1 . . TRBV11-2 CASTGAPSSYNEQFF TGTGCCAGCACCGGAGCGCCAAGCTCCTACAATGAGCAGTTCTTC
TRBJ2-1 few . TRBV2 CASSEGLEYNEQFF TGTGCCAGCAGTGAAGGACTAGAATACAATGAGCAGTTCTTC
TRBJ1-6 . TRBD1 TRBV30 CAWTLQGAGDSPLHF TGTGCCTGGACCCTACAGGGGGCGGGGGATTCACCCCTCCACTTT
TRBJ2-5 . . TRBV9 CASSPIHGNQETQYF TGTGCCAGCAGCCCAATACACGGGAATCAAGAGACCCAGTACTTC
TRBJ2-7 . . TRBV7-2 CASSSLLGGEQYF TGTGCCAGCAGCTCACTACTAGGTGGGGAGCAGTACTTC
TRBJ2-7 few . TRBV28 CASSLPGESSYEQYF TGTGCCAGCAGTCTTCCGGGGGAGAGCTCCTACGAGCAGTACTTC
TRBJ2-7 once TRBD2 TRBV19 CASSPRAGGTYEQYF TGTGCCAGTAGTCCCCGAGCGGGGGGTACCTACGAGCAGTACTTC
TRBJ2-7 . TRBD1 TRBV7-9 CASSSRTGVNTYEQYF TGTGCCAGCAGCTCGCGTACAGGGGTTAATACCTACGAGCAGTACTTC
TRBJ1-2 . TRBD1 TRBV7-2 CASSKQGAGLNGYTF TGTGCCAGCAGCAAACAGGGGGCGGGTTTGAATGGCTACACCTTC
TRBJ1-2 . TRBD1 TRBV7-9 CSSSRPRTGGPYGYTF TGTTCCAGCAGCCGTCCCCGGACAGGCGGCCCCTATGGCTACACCTTC
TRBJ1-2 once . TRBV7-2 CASSSPPGGHYGYTF TGTGCCAGCAGCTCCCCACCGGGGGGCCACTATGGCTACACCTTC
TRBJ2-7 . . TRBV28 CASSFPQGEQYF TGTGCCAGCAGCTTCCCCCAGGGCGAGCAGTACTTC
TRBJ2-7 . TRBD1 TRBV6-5 CASSFDRTGIYEQYF TGTGCCAGCAGCTTTGACCGGACAGGGATCTACGAGCAGTACTTC
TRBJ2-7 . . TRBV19 CASSSHYEQYF TGTGCCAGTAGTTCCCACTACGAGCAGTACTTC
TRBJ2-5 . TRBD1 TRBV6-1 CASRPGGIRETQYF TGTGCCAGCCGACCAGGGGGAATTCGGGAGACCCAGTACTTC
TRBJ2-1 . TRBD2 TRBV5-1 CASSSTGGRVAGDYNEQFF TGCGCCAGCAGCTCCACTGGGGGTCGAGTAGCGGGGGACTACAATGAGCAGTTCTTC
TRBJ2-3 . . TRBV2 CASSRETLSTDTQYF TGTGCCAGCAGCCGGGAAACTCTTAGCACAGATACGCAGTATTTT
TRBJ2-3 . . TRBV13 CASSLSGGSTDTQYF TGTGCCAGCAGCTTATCCGGCGGTAGCACAGATACGCAGTATTTT
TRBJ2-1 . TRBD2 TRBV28 CASSGRTSGKGEQFF TGTGCCAGCAGTGGACGGACTAGCGGGAAGGGTGAGCAGTTCTTC
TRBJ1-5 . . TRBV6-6 CASTIRQGNQPQHF TGTGCCAGCACGATTCGGCAGGGCAATCAGCCCCAGCATTTT
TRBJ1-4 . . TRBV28 CASSSPARASNENLFF TGTGCCAGCAGTTCCCCCGCCCGTGCCTCTAATGAAAACCTGTTTTTT
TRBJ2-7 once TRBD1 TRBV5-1 CASTYGQGYSYEQYF TGCGCCAGCACCTACGGACAGGGCTACTCCTACGAGCAGTACTTC
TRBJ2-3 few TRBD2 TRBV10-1 CASSEYGTSGSDTQYF TGCGCCAGCAGTGAGTACGGGACTAGCGGTTCAGATACGCAGTATTTT
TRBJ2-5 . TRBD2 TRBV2 CASWPGGRETQYF TGTGCCAGCTGGCCGGGGGGTAGGGAGACCCAGTACTTC
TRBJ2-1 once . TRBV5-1 CASSLDSSYNEQFF TGCGCCAGCAGCCTCGATAGCTCCTACAATGAGCAGTTCTTC
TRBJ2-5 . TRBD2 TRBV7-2 CASSLVLAGGETQYF TGTGCCAGCAGCTTAGTACTAGCGGGAGGAGAGACCCAGTACTTC
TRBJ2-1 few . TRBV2 CASSRRGQDNEQFF TGTGCCAGCAGTCGGCGCGGACAAGACAATGAGCAGTTCTTC
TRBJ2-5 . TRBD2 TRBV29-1 CSVERFGGLAEETQYF TGCAGCGTTGAAAGGTTTGGTGGACTAGCGGAAGAGACCCAGTACTTC
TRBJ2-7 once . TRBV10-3 CAISLRVSYEQYF TGTGCCATCAGTCTCAGGGTTTCCTACGAGCAGTACTTC
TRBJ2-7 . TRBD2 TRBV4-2 CASSQGTGGTYEQYF TGTGCCAGCAGCCAAGGGACGGGAGGAACCTACGAGCAGTACTTC
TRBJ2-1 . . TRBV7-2 CASSLSGGPYNEQFF TGTGCCAGCAGCTTATCAGGAGGTCCCTACAATGAGCAGTTCTTC